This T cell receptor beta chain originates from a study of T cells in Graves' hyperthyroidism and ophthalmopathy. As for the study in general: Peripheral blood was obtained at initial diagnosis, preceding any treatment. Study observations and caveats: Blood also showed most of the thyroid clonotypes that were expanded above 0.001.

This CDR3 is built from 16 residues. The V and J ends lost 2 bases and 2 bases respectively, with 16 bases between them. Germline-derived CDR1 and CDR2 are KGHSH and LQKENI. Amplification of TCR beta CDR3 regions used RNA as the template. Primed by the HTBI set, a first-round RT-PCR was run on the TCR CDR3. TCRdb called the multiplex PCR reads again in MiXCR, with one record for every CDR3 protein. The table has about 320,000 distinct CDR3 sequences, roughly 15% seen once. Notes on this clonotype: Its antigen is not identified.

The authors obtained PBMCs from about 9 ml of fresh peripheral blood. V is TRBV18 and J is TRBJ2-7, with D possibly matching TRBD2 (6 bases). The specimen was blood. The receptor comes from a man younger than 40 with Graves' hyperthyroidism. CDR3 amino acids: CASSPVGGVNTYEQYF. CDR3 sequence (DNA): TGTGCCAGCTCACCAGTGGGCGGGGTAAATACCTACGAGCAGTACTTC.